This T cell receptor beta chain was obtained from a study of blood T cell repertoires in COVID-19. Study background: Whether acute or convalescent, the COVID-19 samples came from the United States, Italy and Spain. T cells, B-cell-depleted T cells, or PBMCs provided the cDNA or gDNA that served as material.

Per the study methods: Estimated nucleated cell counts came from reference gene primer amplification. Repertoires were generated with immunoSEQ multiplex PCR, while TCRdb's copy carries only in-frame clones and drops some. The V and J calls and clone size were taken over from that table, and D and trimming were inferred from the DNA. The sample lists about 87,000 clones, roughly 89% occurring once. The length of the CDR3 is 14 residues. V was shortened by 4 bases and J by 4 bases, with 13 bases between the two germline ends. Germline lookup yields CDR1 SGHNT and CDR2 YYREEE (reference sequence). Sequenced input: peripheral blood. This TCR came from a woman older than 75 with active COVID-19. The V gene is TRBV5-4, the J gene TRBJ2-3; a possible D gene is TRBD2 (5 bases). The CDR3: CASSRGLAADTQYF. DNA of the CDR3: TGTGCCAGCAGCCGTGGGCTAGCAGCAGATACGCAGTATTTT.